This passage covers 13 T cell receptor beta chains from one sample sequenced in a study of regulatory T cells in long-lasting Graves disease. Time point specified: newly diagnosed GD, antithyroid drugs for less than 3 months. PBMC RNA served as the TCR library source. CDR3-region Arm-PCR and iRepertoire HTBI primers produced the TCR beta libraries. In TCRdb, the multiplex PCR reads were re-called with MiXCR into one record per CDR3 protein. This table holds 400,000 to 500,000 distinct CDR3 sequences, about 15% found once. These data were also reused for a study on T cells in Graves' hyperthyroidism and ophthalmopathy.

The material sequenced was peripheral blood mononuclear cells (PBMCs), taken at new diagnosis, from a patient treated with antithyroid drugs. The receptors originated from a woman aged 45-65 years with Graves disease.

This clonotype was found a few times. The chain employs TRBV6-1 and TRBJ2-7; D not certain. Trimming stripped 6 bases from V and 5 bases from J, with 8 bases between. CDR1 and CDR2 from the germline V gene are MNHNS and SASEGT. CDR3 length: 11 amino acids. CDR3 amino acids: CASSPRNEQYF. The DNA for the CDR3 is TGTGCCAGCAGCCCCCGGAACGAGCAGTACTTC.

This clonotype was found a few times. V is TRBV6-1 and J is TRBJ2-7, with D hard to call. V was trimmed by 5 bases and J by 2 bases, leaving 10 bases between them. This CDR3 is built from 13 residues. Germline-derived CDR1 and CDR2 are MNHNS and SASEGT. CDR3 residues: CASSNHPAYEQYF. The CDR3 bases are TGTGCCAGCAGTAACCACCCCGCCTACGAGCAGTACTTC.

This clonotype was picked up many times. This chain's CDR3 is CATQRSPSYNEQFF. The CDR3 DNA follows: TGTGCCACCCAACGGAGTCCCTCCTACAATGAGCAGTTCTTC. The chain uses TRBV5-8 and TRBJ2-1; D not certain. The CDR3 extends over 14 amino acids. Trimming pared 9 bases from V and 0 bases from J, leaving 13 bases between. The germline V gene encodes CDR1 SGHTS and CDR2 YDEGEE.

This clonotype was found a few times. J is TRBJ1-4 and V is TRBV9; D remains unclear. V lost 7 bases and J lost 3, with 7 bases in between. The CDR3 is 12 amino acids. The germline V gene encodes CDR1 SGDLS and CDR2 YYNGEE. CDR3 bases: TGTGCCAGCGGGAAGTCTAATGAAAAACTGTTTTTT. Its translation: CASGKSNEKLFF.

Comment on this clonotype: This may arise from a read error, as a much more abundant clone is one base away. The CDR3 region has the DNA TGCAGTGCTCGCCCCCTAGAGGGGCGCAGAGATACGCAGTATTTT. The encoded protein is CSARPLEGRRDTQYF. This chain links TRBV20-1 with TRBJ2-3; D may be TRBD1 or TRBD2 (5 bases each). The V and J ends lost 5 bases and 5 bases respectively, with 20 bases between them. This CDR3 contains 15 residues. The germline gives CDR1 DFQATT, CDR2 SNEGSKA (reference sequence).

This chain joins TRBV18 and TRBJ2-2; D gene ambiguous. The ends were cut back, 2 bases at V and 0 bases at J, with 10 bases in the middle. There are 16 residues in the CDR3. CDR1 and CDR2 (germline): KGHSH, LQKENI. Written as DNA, the CDR3 is TGTGCCAGCTCACCAGCGGAAGCCGCGAACACCGGGGAGCTGTTTTTT. Translated: CASSPAEAANTGELFF.

This clonotype was seen more than once but under ten times. This may arise from a read error, as a much more abundant clone is one base away. This chain joins TRBV28 and TRBJ1-5; no clear D. The CDR3 length is 19 residues. The germline V gene has CDR1 MDHEN and CDR2 SYDVKM. The CDR3 coding sequence is TGTGCCAGCGGATCCCTCAAAGGACGGAAAGGCAATAGCGATCAGCCCCAGCATTTT. Residues: CASGSLKGRKGNSDQPQHF.

At least ten counts were recorded for this clonotype. The genes are TRBV2 and TRBJ2-1, with 7 bases identical to TRBD2. The ends lost 1 base at V and 10 bases at J; junction bases unmatched: 4. The CDR3 runs 13 residues. In germline, CDR1 is SNHLY, CDR2 FYNNEI. CDR3 nucleotide sequence: TGTGCCAGCAGTGAAGAATGGGGGGGAGAGCAGTTCTTC. The encoded protein is CASSEEWGGEQFF.

This clonotype was picked up many times. The V gene is TRBV2, the J gene TRBJ2-1, with D perhaps TRBD2 (6 bases). The closer fit of TRBJ2-3 to the DNA end suggests the J call may be wrong. The germline gives CDR1 SNHLY, CDR2 FYNNEI. The CDR3 extends over 12 amino acids. CDR3 in DNA: TGTGCCATCGAGTCCGACGGGGGTACGCAGTATTTT. This gives the protein CAIESDGGTQYF.

In this sample, this clonotype turned up many times. The rearrangement uses TRBV28 and TRBJ1-4; a possible D gene is TRBD1 (6 bases). This CDR3 region has 20 residues. Germline lookup yields CDR1 MDHEN and CDR2 SYDVKM. V was cut by 0 bases and J by 4 bases, with 24 bases left in between. The CDR3 loop is CASSLWRYSSDGQYNEKLFF. In DNA, the CDR3 is TGTGCCAGCAGTTTATGGAGGTATTCTTCGGATGGACAGTATAATGAAAAACTGTTTTTT.

As for this clonotype: The junction departs from the called germline gene at one end, perhaps through a read error. The J gene is TRBJ1-6, the V gene TRBV5-4; 9 bases agree with TRBD1. CDR1 and CDR2 (germline): SGHNT, YYREEE (reference sequence). CDR3 length: 14 residues. The CDR3 is CAGSLVTGGSPLHF. The CDR3 nucleotides are TGTGCCGGCAGCTTGGTTACAGGGGGCTCACCCCTCCACTTT.

This clonotype showed up many times. The V call is TRBV2, the J call TRBJ1-1; no reliable D call. V lost 6 bases and J lost 4, with 15 bases in between. This CDR3 is built from 14 residues. Germline CDR1 reads SNHLY; CDR2 reads FYNNEI. The CDR3: CASSLGRRVTEAFF. The CDR3 region has the DNA TGTGCCAGCAGCCTGGGAAGAAGGGTCACTGAAGCTTTCTTT.

This clonotype was observed at least ten times. The V call is TRBV29-1, the J call TRBJ2-5; TRBD1 matches at 7 bases. CDR3 length equals 15 residues. V lost 6 bases and J lost 1; bases outside the gene matches: 11. In germline, CDR1 is SQVTM, CDR2 ANQGSEA. The CDR3 is CSVNRPDRAQETQYF. For the CDR3, the DNA is TGCAGCGTCAACCGCCCCGACAGGGCCCAAGAGACCCAGTACTTC.